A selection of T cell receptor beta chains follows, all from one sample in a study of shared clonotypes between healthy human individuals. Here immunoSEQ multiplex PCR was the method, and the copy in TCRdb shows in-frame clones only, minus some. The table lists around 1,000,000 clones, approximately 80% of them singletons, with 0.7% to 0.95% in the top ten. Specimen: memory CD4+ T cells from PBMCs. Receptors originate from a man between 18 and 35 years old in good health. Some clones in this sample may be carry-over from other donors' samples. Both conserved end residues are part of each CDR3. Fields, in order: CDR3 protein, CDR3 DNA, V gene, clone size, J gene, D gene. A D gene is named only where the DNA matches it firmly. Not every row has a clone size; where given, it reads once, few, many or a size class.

cdr3_aa: CASSPPAPGGYTF
cdr3_nt: TGTGCCAGCTCACCACCAGCCCCGGGTGGCTACACCTTC
v_call: TRBV18
clone_size: .
j_call: TRBJ1-2
d_call: .

cdr3_aa: CASSLSELELFF
cdr3_nt: TGTGCCAGCAGCCTATCCGAGCTGGAGCTGTTTTTT
v_call: TRBV11-2
clone_size: .
j_call: TRBJ2-2
d_call: .

cdr3_aa: CASTETGTGNYGYTF
cdr3_nt: TGTGCCAGCACTGAGACCGGGACAGGGAACTATGGCTACACCTTC
v_call: TRBV28
clone_size: .
j_call: TRBJ1-2
d_call: TRBD1

cdr3_aa: CASSSGEGYEQYF
cdr3_nt: TGCGCCAGCAGCTCCGGGGAGGGCTACGAGCAGTACTTC
v_call: TRBV5-1
clone_size: .
j_call: TRBJ2-7
d_call: TRBD2

cdr3_aa: CASSQAGPPGNTIYF
cdr3_nt: TGTGCCAGCAGCCAGGCAGGGCCTCCTGGAAACACCATATATTTT
v_call: TRBV28
clone_size: .
j_call: TRBJ1-3
d_call: .

cdr3_aa: CATSPSTPKVSEQYF
cdr3_nt: TGTGCCACCTCGCCAAGCACGCCCAAGGTCTCCGAGCAGTACTTC
v_call: TRBV28
clone_size: .
j_call: TRBJ2-7
d_call: .

cdr3_aa: CASSGRAGGIPNVLTF
cdr3_nt: TGTGCCAGCAGTGGGCGAGCGGGAGGAATCCCCAACGTCCTGACTTTC
v_call: TRBV2
clone_size: .
j_call: TRBJ2-6
d_call: TRBD2

cdr3_aa: CASSEEGLGVSDRGSNQPQHF
cdr3_nt: TGTGCCAGCAGTGAAGAAGGGCTGGGGGTCAGTGACAGGGGCAGCAATCAGCCCCAGCATTTT
v_call: TRBV6-1
clone_size: .
j_call: TRBJ1-5
d_call: TRBD1

cdr3_aa: CASIRAGTVYMAFF
cdr3_nt: TGTGCCAGCATTAGAGCGGGGACAGTATATATGGCTTTCTTT
v_call: TRBV6-1
clone_size: .
j_call: TRBJ1-1
d_call: TRBD1

cdr3_aa: CASSPSPTTYEQYF
cdr3_nt: TGTGCCAGCAGTCCCAGTCCTACAACCTACGAGCAGTACTTC
v_call: TRBV6-1
clone_size: .
j_call: TRBJ2-7
d_call: .

cdr3_aa: CASSPRLAGVLLQETQYF
cdr3_nt: TGTGCCAGTAGTCCCAGACTAGCGGGAGTCCTACTTCAAGAGACCCAGTACTTC
v_call: TRBV19
clone_size: .
j_call: TRBJ2-5
d_call: TRBD2

cdr3_aa: CASRPTGLGTEAFF
cdr3_nt: TGTGCCAGCAGGCCTACAGGGTTGGGCACTGAAGCTTTCTTT
v_call: TRBV6-5
clone_size: few
j_call: TRBJ1-1
d_call: .

cdr3_aa: CAISNGQPSGNTIYF
cdr3_nt: TGTGCCATCAGTAACGGACAGCCCTCTGGAAACACCATATATTTT
v_call: TRBV10-3
clone_size: .
j_call: TRBJ1-3
d_call: .

cdr3_aa: CASILGGSNYGYTF
cdr3_nt: TGTGCCAGTATTCTGGGGGGATCTAACTATGGCTACACCTTC
v_call: TRBV6-6
clone_size: .
j_call: TRBJ1-2
d_call: .

cdr3_aa: CASSYGGQGSLGAFF
cdr3_nt: TGTGCCAGCAGCTACGGGGGACAGGGCTCTCTTGGGGCTTTCTTT
v_call: TRBV7-8
clone_size: once
j_call: TRBJ1-1
d_call: TRBD1

cdr3_aa: CASSVGTGNYGYTF
cdr3_nt: TGTGCCAGCAGCGTAGGAACAGGGAACTATGGCTACACCTTC
v_call: TRBV9
clone_size: .
j_call: TRBJ1-2
d_call: .

cdr3_aa: CASSYHGYTF
cdr3_nt: TGTGCCAGCAGCTACCATGGCTACACCTTC
v_call: TRBV25-1
clone_size: .
j_call: TRBJ1-2
d_call: .

cdr3_aa: CASSDWAGELFF
cdr3_nt: TGTGCCAGCAGTGACTGGGCCGGGGAGCTGTTTTTT
v_call: TRBV2
clone_size: .
j_call: TRBJ2-2
d_call: .

cdr3_aa: CASQLTAWDGELFF
cdr3_nt: TGTGCCAGCCAATTGACAGCCTGGGACGGGGAGCTGTTTTTT
v_call: TRBV9
clone_size: .
j_call: TRBJ2-2
d_call: .

cdr3_aa: CASSVGEGAIWDRLNTGELFF
cdr3_nt: TGTGCCAGCAGCGTAGGGGAGGGAGCTATTTGGGACAGACTGAACACCGGGGAGCTGTTTTTT
v_call: TRBV9
clone_size: .
j_call: TRBJ2-2
d_call: .